This record looks at one T cell receptor beta chain sequence and its context. TCRdb re-called the 5' RACE reads and catalogs CDR3 proteins one per entry, DNA excluded. The sample includes around 280,000 distinct CDR3 sequences. The record originates from a study of T cells expressing NK-cell markers. Germline CDR1 is KGHDR and CDR2 is SFDVKD. The CDR3 sequence is 17 residues long. This TCR was sampled from a man aged 18 to 29 in good health. Sequencing was done on a sample of blood T cells: a sorted CD56 or NKG2C T cell subset, CD4+ or CD8+ T cells, or bulk PBMC T cells (not recorded which). The J gene is TRBJ2-1, the V gene TRBV24-1; there is no DNA to check the TCRdb D call of TRBD1. CDR3: CATSDQTGLYSYNEQFF.